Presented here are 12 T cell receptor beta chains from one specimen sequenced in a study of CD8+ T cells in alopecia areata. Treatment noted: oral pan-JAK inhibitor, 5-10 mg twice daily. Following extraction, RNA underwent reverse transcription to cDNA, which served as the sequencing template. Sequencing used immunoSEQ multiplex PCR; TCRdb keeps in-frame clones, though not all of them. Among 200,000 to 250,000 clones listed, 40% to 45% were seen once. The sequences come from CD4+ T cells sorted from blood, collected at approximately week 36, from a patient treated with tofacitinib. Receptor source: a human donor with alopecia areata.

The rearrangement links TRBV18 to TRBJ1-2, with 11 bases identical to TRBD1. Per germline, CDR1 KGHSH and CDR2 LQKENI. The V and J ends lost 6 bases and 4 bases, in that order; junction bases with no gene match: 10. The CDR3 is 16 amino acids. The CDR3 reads CASSPGQGGSGYGYTF. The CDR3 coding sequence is TGTGCCAGCTCGCCGGGACAGGGGGGGTCCGGCTATGGCTACACCTTC.

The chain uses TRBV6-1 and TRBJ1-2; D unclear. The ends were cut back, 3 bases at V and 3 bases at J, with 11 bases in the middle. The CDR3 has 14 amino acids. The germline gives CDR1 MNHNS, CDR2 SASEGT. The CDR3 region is CASSDGGSDYGYTF. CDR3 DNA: TGTGCCAGCAGTGATGGTGGCAGTGACTATGGCTACACCTTC.

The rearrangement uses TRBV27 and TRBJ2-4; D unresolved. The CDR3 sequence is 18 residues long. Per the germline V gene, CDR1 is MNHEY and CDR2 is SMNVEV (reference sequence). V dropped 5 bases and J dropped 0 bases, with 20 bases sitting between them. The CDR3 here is CASSPFGRSTLAKNIQYF. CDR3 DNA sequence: TGTGCCAGCAGTCCCTTCGGCCGTAGTACTCTAGCCAAAAACATTCAGTACTTC.

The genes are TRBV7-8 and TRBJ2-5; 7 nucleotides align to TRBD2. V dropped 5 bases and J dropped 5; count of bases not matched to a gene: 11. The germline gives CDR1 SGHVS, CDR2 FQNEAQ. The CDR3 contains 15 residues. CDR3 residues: CASSPSRGITETQYF. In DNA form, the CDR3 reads TGTGCCAGCAGCCCATCGCGGGGGATCACTGAGACCCAGTACTTC.

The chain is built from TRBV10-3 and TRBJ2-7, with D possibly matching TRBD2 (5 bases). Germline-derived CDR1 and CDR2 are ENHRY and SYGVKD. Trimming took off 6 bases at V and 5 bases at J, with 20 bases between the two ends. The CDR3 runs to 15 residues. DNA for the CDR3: TGTGCCATCAGCCAAAGGGAGAGAGGGTATGACGAGCAGTACTTC. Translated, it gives CAISQRERGYDEQYF.

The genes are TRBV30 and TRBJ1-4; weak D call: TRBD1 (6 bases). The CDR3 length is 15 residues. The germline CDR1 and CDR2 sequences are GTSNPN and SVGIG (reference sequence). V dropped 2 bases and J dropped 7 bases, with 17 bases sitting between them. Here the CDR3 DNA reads TGTGCCTGGAGTCGATGGGGGGGCGCAGGTGAAAAACTGTTTTTT. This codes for CAWSRWGGAGEKLFF.

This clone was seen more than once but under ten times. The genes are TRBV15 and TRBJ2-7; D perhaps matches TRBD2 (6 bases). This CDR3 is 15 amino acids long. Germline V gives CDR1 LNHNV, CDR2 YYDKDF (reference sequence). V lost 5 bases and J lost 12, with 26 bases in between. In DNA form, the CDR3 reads TGTGCCACCAGCGGAATGGGACTCCCTGAAGCTAGGCCGTACTTC. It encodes CATSGMGLPEARPYF.

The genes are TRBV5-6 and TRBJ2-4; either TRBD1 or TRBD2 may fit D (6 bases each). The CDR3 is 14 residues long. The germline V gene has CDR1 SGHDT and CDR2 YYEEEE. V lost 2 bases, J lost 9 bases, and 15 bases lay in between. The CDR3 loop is CASSFPGAEGIQYF. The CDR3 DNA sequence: TGTGCCAGCAGCTTCCCGGGGGCGGAGGGCATTCAGTACTTC.

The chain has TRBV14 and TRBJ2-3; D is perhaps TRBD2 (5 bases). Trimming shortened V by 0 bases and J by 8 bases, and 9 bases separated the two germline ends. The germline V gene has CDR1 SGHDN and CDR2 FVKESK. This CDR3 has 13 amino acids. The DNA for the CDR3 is TGTGCCAGCAGCCAAGATCGGGGAACTACGCAGTATTTT. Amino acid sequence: CASSQDRGTTQYF.

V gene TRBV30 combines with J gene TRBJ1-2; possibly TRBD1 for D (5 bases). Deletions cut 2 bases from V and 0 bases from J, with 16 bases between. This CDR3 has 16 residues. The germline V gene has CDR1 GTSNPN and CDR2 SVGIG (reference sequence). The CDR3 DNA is TGTGCCTGGAGTCTAACAGGTACTACGGCTAACTATGGCTACACCTTC. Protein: CAWSLTGTTANYGYTF.

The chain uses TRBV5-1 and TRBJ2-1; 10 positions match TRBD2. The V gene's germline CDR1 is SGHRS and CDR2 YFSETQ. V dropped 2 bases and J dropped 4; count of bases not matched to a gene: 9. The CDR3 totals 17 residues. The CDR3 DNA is TGCGCCAGCAGCTTACTAGCGGGAAGTGCCCAATACAATGAGCAGTTCTTC. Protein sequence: CASSLLAGSAQYNEQFF.

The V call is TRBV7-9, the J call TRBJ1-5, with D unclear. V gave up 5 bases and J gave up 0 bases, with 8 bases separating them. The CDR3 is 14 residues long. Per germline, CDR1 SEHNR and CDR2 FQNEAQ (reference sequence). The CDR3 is CASSPGISNQPQHF. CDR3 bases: TGTGCCAGCAGCCCCGGGATTAGCAATCAGCCCCAGCATTTT. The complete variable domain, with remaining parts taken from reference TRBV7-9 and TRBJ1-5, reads DTGVSQNPRHKITKRGQNVTFRCDPISEHNRLYWYRQTLGQGPEFLTYFQNEAQLEKSRLLSDRFSAERPKGSFSTLEIQRTEQGDSAMYLCASSPGISNQPQHFGDGTRLSIL.